The clone carrying this T cell receptor beta chain was counted a few times. Antigen unknown. Since a much larger clone is just one base distant, this may be a read error. From RNA, the CDR3 regions of TCR beta chains were amplified and sequenced. The first round was an RT-PCR with HTBI primers, and the second round was a multiplex PCR. TCRdb re-called the multiplex PCR reads with MiXCR, one entry per CDR3 protein. Of 350,000 to 450,000 distinct CDR3 sequences listed, approximately 20% are singletons. The sample belongs to a study of Graves' ophthalmopathy and Graves' hyperthyroidism. Study-level results: Most thyroid clonotypes expanded beyond 0.001 frequency were also found in blood. Built on 13 signatures, a model told ophthalmopathy apart from stable hyperthyroidism with over 85% sensitivity and over 80% specificity.

Excluded: other autoimmune disease, uncontrolled infection, pregnancy or lactation. Trimming removed 8 bases at V and 4 bases at J, with 8 bases between. The germline CDR1 and CDR2 sequences are LNHDA and SQIVND (reference sequence). CDR3 length: 12 residues. The source is a woman aged 18 to 35 with Graves' ophthalmopathy. The source material was peripheral blood. The J gene is TRBJ2-2, the V gene TRBV19; D is perhaps TRBD2 (5 bases). The CDR3 loop is CASWRITGELFF. The CDR3 coding sequence is TGTGCCAGTTGGAGGATCACCGGGGAGCTGTTTTTT.